These T cell receptor beta chains were read from a single sample in a study of cytomegalovirus exposure and HLA in healthy donors. TCRdb keeps only in-frame clones here, not all; method: immunoSEQ multiplex PCR. The table records under 300,000 clones, about 90% of them present only once. Sequenced material: PBMCs. The receptors shown here come from a woman aged 18-29 years in good health and CMV-seronegative. The CDR3 runs from the conserved cysteine through the conserved F or W. The order of the fields is clone size, V gene, J gene, D gene, CDR3 DNA, CDR3 protein. A D gene is named only where the DNA matches it firmly. Not every row has a clone size; where given, it reads once, few, many or a size class.

.	TRBV4-3	TRBJ1-6	.	TGCGCCAGCAGCCAAGATGTGACTCTCCTTTCACCCCTCCACTTT	CASSQDVTLLSPLHF
.	TRBV10-2	TRBJ1-3	TRBD1	TGCGCCAGTGGACAGGGACCTGGAAACACCATATATTTT	CASGQGPGNTIYF
.	TRBV10-1	TRBJ2-7	.	TGCGCCAGCAGTGGTAGCGGCGGGGCGTTCTACGAGCAGTACTTC	CASSGSGGAFYEQYF
.	TRBV4-1	TRBJ1-3	.	TGCGCCAGCAGCCAAGCCCGTGGGGCGGCCTCTGGAAACACCATATATTTT	CASSQARGAASGNTIYF
.	TRBV11-3	TRBJ2-5	.	TGTGCCAGCAGCTTAAACAGACAAGAGACCCAGTACTTC	CASSLNRQETQYF
.	TRBV7-2	TRBJ1-5	.	TGTGCCAGCAGCTGGAATGTCGGGAATCAGCCCCAGCATTTT	CASSWNVGNQPQHF
.	TRBV4-1	TRBJ1-5	.	TGCGCCAGCAGCCAAGGAGGGTTAGCTCAGCCCCAGCATTTT	CASSQGGLAQPQHF
few	TRBV7-3	TRBJ2-7	.	TGTGCCAGCAGCTTAGGGGGCCACGAGCAGTACTTC	CASSLGGHEQYF
.	TRBV7-9	TRBJ1-1	TRBD1	TGTGCCAGCAGCTCAGGGGGCCAAACAGGGGAGAACACTGAAGCTTTCTTT	CASSSGGQTGENTEAFF
.	TRBV7-2	TRBJ1-1	.	TGTGCCAGCAGCACACGGGGGAACACTGAAGCTTTCTTT	CASSTRGNTEAFF
.	TRBV18	TRBJ2-1	TRBD2	TGTGCCAGCTCACCGGCCGGGACTAGCTTTTTGAATGAGCAGTTCTTC	CASSPAGTSFLNEQFF
.	TRBV4-1	TRBJ2-7	TRBD1	TGCGCCAGCAGCCAAGATTCGACAGGGGGGGTTCGCGAGCAGTACTTC	CASSQDSTGGVREQYF
.	TRBV6-4	TRBJ2-2	.	TGTGCCAGCAGTGACTCCTTCAGGGCTACCGGGGAGCTGTTTTTT	CASSDSFRATGELFF
.	TRBV27	TRBJ2-3	.	TGTGCCACTACAAAAGGGGACTTCACAGATACGCAGTATTTT	CATTKGDFTDTQYF
.	TRBV20-1	TRBJ2-3	TRBD2	TGCAGTGCTGGACTAGCCGTGACGCAGTATTTT	CSAGLAVTQYF
.	TRBV28	TRBJ2-7	TRBD1	TGTGCCAGCAGTTTAGGGGGGACAGGGTCCCGCTCCTACGAGCAGTACTTC	CASSLGGTGSRSYEQYF
once	TRBV4-1	TRBJ2-5	TRBD2	TGCGCCAGCAGCCGAGGACTAGCGGGGGGGCGGGGGCAAGAGACCCAGTACTTC	CASSRGLAGGRGQETQYF
.	TRBV11-2	TRBJ2-5	TRBD2	TGTGCCAGCAGCTGGACTAGCGGGTACCAAGAGACCCAGTACTTC	CASSWTSGYQETQYF
.	TRBV6-5	TRBJ1-2	TRBD1	TGTGCCAGCAGTCCGACGACAGGGCTCGAGGGCTACACCTTC	CASSPTTGLEGYTF
once	TRBV28	TRBJ1-6	.	TGTGCCAGCAGTTTAGCGGCAACGAGGAGTTCACCCCTCCACTTT	CASSLAATRSSPLHF
.	TRBV28	TRBJ1-4	.	TGTGCCAGCAGTGGAGGGGTTTGGAGTGAAAAACTGTTTTTT	CASSGGVWSEKLFF
.	TRBV28	TRBJ2-7	TRBD2	TGTGCCAGCAGGGGCGGGGGTAACTACGAGCAGTACTTC	CASRGGGNYEQYF
.	TRBV4-1	TRBJ1-5	.	TGCGCCAGCAGCCAAGCCGGACAGAACAATCAGCCCCAGCATTTT	CASSQAGQNNQPQHF
.	TRBV4-1	TRBJ1-5	.	TGCGCCAGCAGCCAAGATTTAACAGAAATCAATCAGCCCCAGCATTTT	CASSQDLTEINQPQHF
.	TRBV4-3	TRBJ1-5	.	TGCGCCAGCAGCCCTCAGATCGGGAGTTCAAATCAGCCCCAGCATTTT	CASSPQIGSSNQPQHF
.	TRBV7-2	TRBJ2-7	.	TGTGCCAGCAGCTTAGTTTGGACAGACTCCTACGAGCAGTACTTC	CASSLVWTDSYEQYF
.	TRBV15	TRBJ2-5	.	TGTGCCACCAGCAGCAGGACTCTTGGTCCCCAAGAGACCCAGTACTTC	CATSSRTLGPQETQYF
.	TRBV5-4	TRBJ2-1	.	TGTGCCAGCAGCTTGGAACGGGATGTTGAGCAGTTCTTC	CASSLERDVEQFF
.	TRBV6-6	TRBJ2-2	.	TGTGCCAGCAGAGAGTTCCTGTGGGGGGCCGGGGAGCTGTTTTTT	CASREFLWGAGELFF
.	TRBV4-3	TRBJ2-1	.	TGCGCCAGCAGCCAAGCAACAGCAGGTCCCATTTACAATGAGCAGTTCTTC	CASSQATAGPIYNEQFF
.	TRBV11-2	TRBJ2-1	.	TGTGCCAGCAGCTTCCTGACTAGTATCCTTTACAATGAGCAGTTCTTC	CASSFLTSILYNEQFF
.	TRBV27	TRBJ2-3	TRBD2	TGTGCCAGCAGTTTGAAGCGGGGGGGTGATACGCAGTATTTT	CASSLKRGGDTQYF
.	TRBV7-8	TRBJ2-5	TRBD2	TGTGCCAGCAGCCCATCCGGGACTAGCGGGGTTTACCTCCAAGAGACCCAGTACTTC	CASSPSGTSGVYLQETQYF
.	TRBV2	TRBJ1-5	.	TGTGCCAGCAGTGAAGGTAGCAGGGCAAGGCAGCCCCAGCATTTT	CASSEGSRARQPQHF
.	TRBV10-1	TRBJ1-1	TRBD1	TGCGCCAGCAGTGAAGGACAGGGATACACTGAAGCTTTCTTT	CASSEGQGYTEAFF
.	TRBV4-3	TRBJ2-7	.	TGCGCCAGCAGCCAAGAGGGAGGGGGACTACCCTACGAGCAGTACTTC	CASSQEGGGLPYEQYF
.	TRBV7-3	TRBJ2-2	TRBD2	TGTGCCAGCAGCCCGGGACTAGCGGACACCGGGGAGCTGTTTTTT	CASSPGLADTGELFF
.	TRBV2	TRBJ2-3	.	TGTGCCAGCACGGGCAGGGTTTCTGATACGCAGTATTTT	CASTGRVSDTQYF
.	TRBV6-6	TRBJ2-1	TRBD2	TGTGCCAGTGGACTAGCGGGTTACAATGAGCAGTTCTTC	CASGLAGYNEQFF
once	TRBV7-9	TRBJ2-3	.	TGTGCCAGCACGGTCCCGGGCACAGATACGCAGTATTTT	CASTVPGTDTQYF